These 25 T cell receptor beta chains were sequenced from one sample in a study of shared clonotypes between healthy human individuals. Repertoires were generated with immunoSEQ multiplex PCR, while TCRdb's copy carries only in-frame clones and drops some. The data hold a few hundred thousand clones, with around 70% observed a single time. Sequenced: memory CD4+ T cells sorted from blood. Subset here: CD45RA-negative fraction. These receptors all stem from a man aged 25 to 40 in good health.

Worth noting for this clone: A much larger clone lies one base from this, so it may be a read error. CDR3 coding DNA: TGTGCCGGCAGTGAGCGCGGGACCGGGGAGCTGTTTTTT. As protein: CAGSERGTGELFF. The rearrangement joins TRBV6-5 to TRBJ2-2; tentative D call: TRBD2 (5 bases). CDR1 is MNHEY, CDR2 SVGAGI, per germline. The CDR3 is made up of 13 amino acids.

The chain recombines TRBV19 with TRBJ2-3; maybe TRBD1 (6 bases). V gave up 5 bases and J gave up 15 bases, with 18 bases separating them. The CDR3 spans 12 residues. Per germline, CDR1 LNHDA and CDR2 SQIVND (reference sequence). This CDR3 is CASSEDRGEQYF. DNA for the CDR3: TGTGCCAGTAGTGAGGACAGAGGGGAACAATATTTT.

The CDR3 nucleotides read TGTGCCAGCAGTCCACCGGGCAGGGGGAATCAGCCCCAGCATTTT. Amino acid sequence: CASSPPGRGNQPQHF. The J gene is TRBJ1-5, the V gene TRBV2; TRBD1 aligns across 7 bases. Germline trimming cut 5 bases from V and 4 bases from J; bases unmatched to any gene: 8. CDR3 length equals 15 residues. The germline gives CDR1 SNHLY, CDR2 FYNNEI.

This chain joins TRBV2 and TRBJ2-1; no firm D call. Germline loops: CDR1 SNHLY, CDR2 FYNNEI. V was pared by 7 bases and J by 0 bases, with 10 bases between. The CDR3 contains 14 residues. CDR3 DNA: TGTGCCAGCACTATCAGTAGCTCCTACAATGAGCAGTTCTTC. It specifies CASTISSSYNEQFF.

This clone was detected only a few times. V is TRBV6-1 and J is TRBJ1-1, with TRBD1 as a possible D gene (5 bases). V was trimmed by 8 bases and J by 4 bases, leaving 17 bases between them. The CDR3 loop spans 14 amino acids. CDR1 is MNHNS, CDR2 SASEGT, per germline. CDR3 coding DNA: TGTGCCAGCCCGACTGGGTGGGGGGGCACTGAAGCTTTCTTT. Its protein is CASPTGWGGTEAFF.

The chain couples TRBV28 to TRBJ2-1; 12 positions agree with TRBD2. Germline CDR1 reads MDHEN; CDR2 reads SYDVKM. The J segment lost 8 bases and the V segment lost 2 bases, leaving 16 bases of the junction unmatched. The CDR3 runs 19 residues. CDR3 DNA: TGTGCCAGCAGTTTAGGGCGGCTGGGACTAGCGGGTCTAGGGTATGAGCAGTTCTTC. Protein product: CASSLGRLGLAGLGYEQFF.

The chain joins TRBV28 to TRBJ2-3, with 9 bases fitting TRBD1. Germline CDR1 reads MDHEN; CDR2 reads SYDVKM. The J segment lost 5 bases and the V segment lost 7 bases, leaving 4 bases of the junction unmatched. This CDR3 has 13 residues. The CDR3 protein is CASNDRGRDTQYF. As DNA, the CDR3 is TGTGCCAGCAATGACAGGGGGAGAGATACGCAGTATTTT.

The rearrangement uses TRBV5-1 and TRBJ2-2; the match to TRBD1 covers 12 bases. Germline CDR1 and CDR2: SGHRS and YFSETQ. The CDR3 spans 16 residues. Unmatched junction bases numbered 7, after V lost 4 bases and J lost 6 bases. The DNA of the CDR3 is TGCGCCAGCAGCCCGAGGGACAGGGGGCGCCCCGGGGAGCTGTTTTTT. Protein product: CASSPRDRGRPGELFF.

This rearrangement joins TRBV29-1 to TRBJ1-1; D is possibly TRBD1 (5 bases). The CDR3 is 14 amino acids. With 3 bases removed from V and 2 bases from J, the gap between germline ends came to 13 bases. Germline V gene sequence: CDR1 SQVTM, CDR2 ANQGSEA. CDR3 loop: CSVDRVGGNTEAFF. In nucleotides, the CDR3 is TGCAGCGTTGACCGGGTCGGGGGTAACACTGAAGCTTTCTTT.

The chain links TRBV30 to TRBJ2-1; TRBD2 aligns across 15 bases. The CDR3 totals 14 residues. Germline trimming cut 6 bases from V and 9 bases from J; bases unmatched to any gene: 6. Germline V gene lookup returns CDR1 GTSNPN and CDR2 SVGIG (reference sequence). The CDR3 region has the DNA TGTGCCTGCCCTGGGACTAGCGGGAGGAGTGAGCAGTTCTTC. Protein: CACPGTSGRSEQFF.

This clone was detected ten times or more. The CDR3 nucleotides are TGTGCCATCAGCGACCCTCGGGGTATGAACACTGAAGCTTTCTTT. Translating it yields CAISDPRGMNTEAFF. The chain joins TRBV10-3 to TRBJ1-1, with D unresolved. This CDR3 contains 15 residues. Germline V gene lookup returns CDR1 ENHRY and CDR2 SYGVKD. Trimming removed 6 bases from V and 0 bases from J, with 14 bases in between.

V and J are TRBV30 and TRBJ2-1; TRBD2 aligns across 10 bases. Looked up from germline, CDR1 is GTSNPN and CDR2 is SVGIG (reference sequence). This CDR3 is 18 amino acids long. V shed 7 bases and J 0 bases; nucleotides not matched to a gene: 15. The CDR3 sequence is CAFSGGGSGRYSYNEQFF. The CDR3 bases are TGTGCCTTTAGTGGAGGGGGTAGCGGGAGGTACTCCTACAATGAGCAGTTCTTC.

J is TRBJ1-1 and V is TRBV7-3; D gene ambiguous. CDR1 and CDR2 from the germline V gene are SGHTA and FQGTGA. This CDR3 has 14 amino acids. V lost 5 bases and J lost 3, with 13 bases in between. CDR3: CASSSTGRDTEAFF. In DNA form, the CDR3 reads TGTGCCAGCAGCAGTACCGGTCGGGACACTGAAGCTTTCTTT.

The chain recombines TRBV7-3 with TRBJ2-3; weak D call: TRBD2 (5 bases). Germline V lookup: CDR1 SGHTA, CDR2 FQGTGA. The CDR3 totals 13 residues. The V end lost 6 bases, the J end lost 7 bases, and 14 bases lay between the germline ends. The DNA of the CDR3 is TGTGCCAGCAGTTCAGATGGGGAGAATACGCAGTATTTT. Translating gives CASSSDGENTQYF.

The CDR3 region is CASSVQTNTEAFF. The CDR3 DNA reads as TGTGCCAGCAGCGTGCAGACGAACACTGAAGCTTTCTTT. The chain employs TRBV9 and TRBJ1-1; D is unclear. The CDR3 consists of 13 residues. V lost 2 bases and J lost 1, with 6 bases in between. CDR1 is SGDLS, CDR2 YYNGEE, per germline.

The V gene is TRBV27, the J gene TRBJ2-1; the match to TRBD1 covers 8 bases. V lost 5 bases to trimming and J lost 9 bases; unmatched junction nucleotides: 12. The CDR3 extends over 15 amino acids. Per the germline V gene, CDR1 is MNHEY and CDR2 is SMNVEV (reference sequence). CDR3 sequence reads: CASSTRTGKGGEQFF. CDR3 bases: TGTGCCAGCAGTACCCGGACAGGGAAAGGCGGTGAGCAGTTCTTC.

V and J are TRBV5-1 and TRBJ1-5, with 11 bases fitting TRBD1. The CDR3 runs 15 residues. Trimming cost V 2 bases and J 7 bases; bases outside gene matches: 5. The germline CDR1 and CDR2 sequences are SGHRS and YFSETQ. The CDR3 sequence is CASSLGTGGSQPQHF. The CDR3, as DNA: TGCGCCAGCAGCTTAGGGACAGGGGGTTCGCAGCCCCAGCATTTT. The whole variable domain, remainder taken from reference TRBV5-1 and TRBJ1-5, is KAGVTQTPRYLIKTRGQQVTLSCSPISGHRSVSWYQQTPGQGLQFLFEYFSETQRNKGNFPGRFSGRQFSNSRSEMNVSTLELGDSALYLCASSLGTGGSQPQHFGDGTRLSIL.

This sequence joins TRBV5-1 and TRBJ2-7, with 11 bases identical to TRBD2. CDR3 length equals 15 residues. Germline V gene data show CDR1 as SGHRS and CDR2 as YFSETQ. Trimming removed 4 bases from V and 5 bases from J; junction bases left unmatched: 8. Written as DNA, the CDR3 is TGCGCCAGCAGCGGCCAACTAGCGGGAGCCCACGAGCAGTACTTC. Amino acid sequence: CASSGQLAGAHEQYF.

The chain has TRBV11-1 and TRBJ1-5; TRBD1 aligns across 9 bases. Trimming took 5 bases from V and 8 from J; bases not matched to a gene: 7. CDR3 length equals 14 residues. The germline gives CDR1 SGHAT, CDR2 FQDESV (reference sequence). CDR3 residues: CASSQDRGEEPQHF. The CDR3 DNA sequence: TGTGCCAGCAGCCAGGACAGGGGAGAGGAGCCCCAGCATTTT.

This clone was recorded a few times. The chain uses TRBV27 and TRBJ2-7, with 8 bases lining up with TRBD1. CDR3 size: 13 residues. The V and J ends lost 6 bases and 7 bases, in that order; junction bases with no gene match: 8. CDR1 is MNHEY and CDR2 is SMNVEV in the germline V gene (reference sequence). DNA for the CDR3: TGTGCCAGCAGGATGGACAGGGAGCAGGAGCAGTACTTC. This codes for CASRMDREQEQYF.

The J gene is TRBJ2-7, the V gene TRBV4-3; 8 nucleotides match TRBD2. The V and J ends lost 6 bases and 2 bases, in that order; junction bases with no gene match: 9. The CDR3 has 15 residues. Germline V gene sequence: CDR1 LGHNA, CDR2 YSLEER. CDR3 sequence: CASSRLAGAPYEQYF. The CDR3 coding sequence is TGCGCCAGCAGTCGTCTAGCGGGTGCCCCCTACGAGCAGTACTTC.

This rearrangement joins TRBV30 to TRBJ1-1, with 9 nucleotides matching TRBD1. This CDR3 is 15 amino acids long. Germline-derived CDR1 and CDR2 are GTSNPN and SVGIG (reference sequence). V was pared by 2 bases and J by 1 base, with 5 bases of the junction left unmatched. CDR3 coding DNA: TGTGCCTGGAGTAAATCGGGACAGGGGAACACTGAAGCTTTCTTT. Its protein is CAWSKSGQGNTEAFF.

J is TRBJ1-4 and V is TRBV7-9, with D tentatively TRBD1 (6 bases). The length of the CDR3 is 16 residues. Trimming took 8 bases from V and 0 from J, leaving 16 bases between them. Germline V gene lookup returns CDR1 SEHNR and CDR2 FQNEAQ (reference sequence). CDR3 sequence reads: CASGRGSSSTNEKLFF. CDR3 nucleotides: TGTGCCAGCGGCAGGGGATCGAGTTCAACTAATGAAAAACTGTTTTTT. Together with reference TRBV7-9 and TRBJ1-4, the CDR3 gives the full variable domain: DTGVSQNPRHKITKRGQNVTFRCDPISEHNRLYWYRQTLGQGPEFLTYFQNEAQLEKSRLLSDRFSAERPKGSFSTLEIQRTEQGDSAMYLCASGRGSSSTNEKLFFGSGTQLSVL.

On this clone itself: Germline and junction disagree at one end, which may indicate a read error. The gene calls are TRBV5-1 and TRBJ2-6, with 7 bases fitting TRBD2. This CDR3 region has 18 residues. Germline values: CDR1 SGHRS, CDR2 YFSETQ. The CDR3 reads CARSLGGTDSTGANVLTF. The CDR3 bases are TGCGCCCGCAGCTTGGGGGGGACTGACTCAACTGGGGCCAACGTCCTGACTTTC. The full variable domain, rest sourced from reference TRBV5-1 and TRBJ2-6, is KAGVTQTPRYLIKTRGQQVTLSCSPISGHRSVSWYQQTPGQGLQFLFEYFSETQRNKGNFPGRFSGRQFSNSRSEMNVSTLELGDSALYLCARSLGGTDSTGANVLTFGAGSRLTVL.

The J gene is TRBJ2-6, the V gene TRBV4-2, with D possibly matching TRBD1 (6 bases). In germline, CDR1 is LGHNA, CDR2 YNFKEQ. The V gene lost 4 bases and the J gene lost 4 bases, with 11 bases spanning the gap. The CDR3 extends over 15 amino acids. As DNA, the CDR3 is TGTGCCAGCAGCCCCACAGGGACAGGGGCCAACGTCCTGACTTTC. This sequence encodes CASSPTGTGANVLTF.